The entry below gives a single TCR beta chain sequence along with its context. RNA transcripts provided the source from which TCR beta CDR3 regions were amplified. The TCR CDR3 first-round RT-PCR relied on the HTBI primer set. One entry per CDR3 protein, called by TCRdb with MiXCR from the multiplex PCR reads. Altogether about 720,000 distinct CDR3 sequences are present, roughly 17% being singletons, with the ten largest covering around 7.7%. This sample is drawn from a study of T cells in Graves' hyperthyroidism and ophthalmopathy. The V segment lost 5 bases and the J segment 5 bases; nucleotides outside the gene matches: 9. The CDR3 is made up of 18 amino acids. From germline, CDR1 is SEHNR and CDR2 FQNEAQ (reference sequence).

The sample was blood. The TCR sequence derives from a man between 18 and 35 years old with Graves' hyperthyroidism. The chain recombines TRBV7-9 with TRBJ2-2; 15 bases fit TRBD2. The CDR3 spells CASSLWTSGRAGTGELFF. CDR3 nucleotides: TGTGCCAGCAGCCTTTGGACTAGCGGGAGGGCCGGGACCGGGGAGCTGTTTTTT.